This T cell receptor (beta chain) is drawn from a study of blood T cells in healthy people across ages. CDR3 length equals 15 residues. Germline-derived CDR1 and CDR2 are MNHEY and SVGAGI. V dropped 5 bases and J dropped 5; count of bases not matched to a gene: 5. The sample holds a few counts of this clonotype. Through a sample-barcoded 5' primer and a J-beta primer mix, a second PCR was run for roughly 6 to 12 cycles. MiXCR, applied by TCRdb to the 5' RACE reads, yields one record per CDR3 protein. The sample lists 1.6 million or so distinct CDR3 sequences; 30% to 40% were seen once. The clonotype originates from a woman in her 30s in good health. The sequencing input was blood. The chain employs TRBV6-5 and TRBJ2-2; 10 bases are a match to TRBD2. CDR3 region: CASSRAGGLTGELFF. DNA of the CDR3: TGTGCCAGCAGTCGAGCGGGGGGGCTTACCGGGGAGCTGTTTTTT.